A selection of T cell receptor beta chains follows, all from one sample in a study of T cell responses to AZD1222 COVID-19 vaccine. Sequenced by immunoSEQ multiplex PCR; TCRdb stores in-frame clones only, minus some. The sample lists more than 95,000 clones, roughly 91% occurring once. Material: peripheral blood, obtained on day 0 of AZD1222 vaccination. These receptors were obtained from an adult in good health. The CDR3 runs from the conserved cysteine through the conserved F or W. A D gene is named only where the DNA matches it firmly. Expanded clones are given a class, and other clones once, few, many or no size at all.

D gene: TRBD2; V gene: TRBV11-2; clone size: NA; J gene: TRBJ2-3; CDR3 DNA: TGTGCCAGCAGCCGGACTAGTAGCACAGATACGCAGTATTTT; CDR3 protein: CASSRTSSTDTQYF
D gene: TRBD2; V gene: TRBV28; clone size: NA; J gene: TRBJ2-1; CDR3 DNA: TGTGCCAGCAGTCAGAGACTAGCGGGAGTGAATGAGCAGTTCTTC; CDR3 protein: CASSQRLAGVNEQFF
D gene: NA; V gene: TRBV11-1; clone size: NA; J gene: TRBJ2-7; CDR3 DNA: TGTGCCAGCAGCTTGACGGGAGTCTACGAGCAGTACTTC; CDR3 protein: CASSLTGVYEQYF
D gene: TRBD1; V gene: TRBV12-3/TRBV12-4; clone size: NA; J gene: TRBJ2-3; CDR3 DNA: TGTGCCAGCAGCCCTAAGGGGACAGGTACGCAGTATTTT; CDR3 protein: CASSPKGTGTQYF
D gene: NA; V gene: TRBV2; clone size: NA; J gene: TRBJ2-3; CDR3 DNA: TGTGCCAGCAGTGAACAGGTCGGGACAGATACGCAGTATTTT; CDR3 protein: CASSEQVGTDTQYF
D gene: NA; V gene: TRBV7-2; clone size: NA; J gene: TRBJ2-4; CDR3 DNA: TGTGCCAGCAGCTTAGCTAGCCGAGCGTCCAAAAACATTCAGTACTTC; CDR3 protein: CASSLASRASKNIQYF
D gene: TRBD1; V gene: TRBV28; clone size: NA; J gene: TRBJ2-3; CDR3 DNA: TGTGCCAGCAGTAACTCAGGGGGCCTCACAGATACGCAGTATTTT; CDR3 protein: CASSNSGGLTDTQYF
D gene: NA; V gene: TRBV29-1; clone size: once; J gene: TRBJ2-6; CDR3 DNA: TGCAGCGTCCACCAGGGATCCGGGGCCAACGTCCTGACTTTC; CDR3 protein: CSVHQGSGANVLTF
D gene: NA; V gene: TRBV18; clone size: NA; J gene: TRBJ2-1; CDR3 DNA: TGTGCCAGCTCTCCCCTGGACACCTACAATGAGCAGTTCTTC; CDR3 protein: CASSPLDTYNEQFF
D gene: NA; V gene: TRBV19; clone size: NA; J gene: TRBJ2-2; CDR3 DNA: TGTGCCAGTAGGAGGATTAGCGACACCGGGGAGCTGTTTTTT; CDR3 protein: CASRRISDTGELFF
D gene: NA; V gene: TRBV28; clone size: NA; J gene: TRBJ2-5; CDR3 DNA: TGTGCCAGCAGCATCCCTCAGGGCGGTGTCTTCCAAGAGACCCAGTACTTC; CDR3 protein: CASSIPQGGVFQETQYF
D gene: NA; V gene: TRBV20-1; clone size: NA; J gene: TRBJ1-2; CDR3 DNA: TGCAGTGCTAGTAGCTCTCCTACCTTC; CDR3 protein: CSASSSPTF
D gene: TRBD1; V gene: TRBV3-1/TRBV3-2; clone size: NA; J gene: TRBJ1-1; CDR3 DNA: TGTGCCAGCAGCCCCGGGACAGGGGGGCGAATGGTCAACACTGAAGCTTTCTTT; CDR3 protein: CASSPGTGGRMVNTEAFF
D gene: NA; V gene: TRBV29-1; clone size: NA; J gene: TRBJ2-1; CDR3 DNA: TGCAGCGTTGAAGACGGTGGTCCATACAATGAGCAGTTCTTC; CDR3 protein: CSVEDGGPYNEQFF
D gene: NA; V gene: TRBV9; clone size: NA; J gene: TRBJ1-3; CDR3 DNA: TGTGCCAGCAGCGTAGCGGCAGGGTCTGGAAACACCATATATTTT; CDR3 protein: CASSVAAGSGNTIYF
D gene: TRBD1; V gene: TRBV14; clone size: NA; J gene: TRBJ2-5; CDR3 DNA: TGTGCCAGCAGCCCTAGGACAGGGGGAGAGACCCAGTACTTC; CDR3 protein: CASSPRTGGETQYF
D gene: NA; V gene: TRBV7-2; clone size: NA; J gene: TRBJ2-5; CDR3 DNA: TGTGCCAGCAGCCTGGTGGGGGGCGAAGAGACCCAGTACTTC; CDR3 protein: CASSLVGGEETQYF
D gene: TRBD1; V gene: TRBV13; clone size: NA; J gene: TRBJ1-1; CDR3 DNA: TGTGCCAGCAGCTCCCCAACAGGGGGCTTAATTGAAGCTTTCTTT; CDR3 protein: CASSSPTGGLIEAFF
D gene: NA; V gene: TRBV12-3/TRBV12-4; clone size: NA; J gene: TRBJ1-1; CDR3 DNA: TGTGCCAGCAGTTTAGGCCCCAACACTGAAGCTTTCTTT; CDR3 protein: CASSLGPNTEAFF
D gene: NA; V gene: TRBV27; clone size: NA; J gene: TRBJ2-7; CDR3 DNA: TGTGCCAGCAGACGAGAGCCGGGACTTTACTACGAGCAGTACTTC; CDR3 protein: CASRREPGLYYEQYF
D gene: TRBD2; V gene: TRBV19; clone size: NA; J gene: TRBJ2-7; CDR3 DNA: TGTGCCAGTAGCCGGACTAGTCGGTACGAGCAGTACTTC; CDR3 protein: CASSRTSRYEQYF
D gene: TRBD2; V gene: TRBV7-2; clone size: NA; J gene: TRBJ2-1; CDR3 DNA: TGTGTCACAGCTTTCGGTCGGCTAGCGGGAAATGAGCAGTTCTTC; CDR3 protein: CVTAFGRLAGNEQFF
D gene: TRBD2; V gene: TRBV3-1/TRBV3-2; clone size: few; J gene: TRBJ2-1; CDR3 DNA: TGTGCCAGCACCTCAGGCCAGGGCGGGGGGCAGTTCTTC; CDR3 protein: CASTSGQGGGQFF
D gene: NA; V gene: TRBV29-1; clone size: few; J gene: TRBJ1-1; CDR3 DNA: TGCAGCGCTCGCCAGAAAACCCTGAACACTGAAGCTTTCTTT; CDR3 protein: CSARQKTLNTEAFF
D gene: NA; V gene: TRBV7-3; clone size: NA; J gene: TRBJ2-3; CDR3 DNA: TGTGCCAGCAGCTTAGGTCAGGGATTCACAGATACGCAGTATTTT; CDR3 protein: CASSLGQGFTDTQYF
D gene: TRBD2; V gene: TRBV5-6; clone size: NA; J gene: TRBJ2-7; CDR3 DNA: TGTGCCAGCAGCTTGGAGGGGACTAGCGGGGTCCGCGTCTTC; CDR3 protein: CASSLEGTSGVRVF
D gene: TRBD2; V gene: TRBV19; clone size: NA; J gene: TRBJ2-6; CDR3 DNA: TGTGCCAGTACCGCGGGAGCTGGGGCCAACGTCCTGACTTTC; CDR3 protein: CASTAGAGANVLTF
D gene: NA; V gene: TRBV27; clone size: once; J gene: TRBJ2-2; CDR3 DNA: TGTGCCAGCAGCAACAGGGTCACCGGGGAGCTGTTTTTT; CDR3 protein: CASSNRVTGELFF
D gene: NA; V gene: TRBV5-1; clone size: NA; J gene: TRBJ1-6; CDR3 DNA: TGCGCCAGCAGCTTGGATCCCCAGGGGCCTAATTCACCCCTCCACTTT; CDR3 protein: CASSLDPQGPNSPLHF
D gene: NA; V gene: TRBV2; clone size: once; J gene: TRBJ2-2; CDR3 DNA: TGTGCCAGCAGTGAAGCTGGCCCCCTAGTCGGGGAGCTGTTTTTT; CDR3 protein: CASSEAGPLVGELFF
D gene: NA; V gene: TRBV28; clone size: NA; J gene: TRBJ1-4; CDR3 DNA: TGTGCCAGCAGTTCCCTCAGGGAGGCTAATGAAAAACTGTTTTTT; CDR3 protein: CASSSLREANEKLFF
D gene: NA; V gene: TRBV28; clone size: NA; J gene: TRBJ1-1; CDR3 DNA: TGTGCCAGCAGTTTGCAACAGCCGAACACTGAAGCTTTCTTT; CDR3 protein: CASSLQQPNTEAFF
D gene: TRBD1; V gene: TRBV6-2/TRBV6-3; clone size: NA; J gene: TRBJ1-1; CDR3 DNA: TGTGCCAGCAGCACCGGGACAGGGGGCGCGTGGAACACTGAAGCTTTCTTT; CDR3 protein: CASSTGTGGAWNTEAFF
D gene: NA; V gene: TRBV7-8; clone size: NA; J gene: TRBJ1-4; CDR3 DNA: TGTGCCAGCAGCTTAGGCCCCGGTTCGGAACGGAAACTGTTTTTT; CDR3 protein: CASSLGPGSERKLFF
D gene: TRBD1; V gene: TRBV2; clone size: NA; J gene: TRBJ2-1; CDR3 DNA: TGTGCCAGTAGCCAGGGGGTCTCCTACAATGAGCAGTTCTTC; CDR3 protein: CASSQGVSYNEQFF
D gene: NA; V gene: TRBV18; clone size: NA; J gene: TRBJ2-4; CDR3 DNA: TGTGCCAGCTCAACAAAAACAGGGGCCAAAAACATTCAGTACTTC; CDR3 protein: CASSTKTGAKNIQYF
D gene: NA; V gene: TRBV6-6; clone size: NA; J gene: TRBJ1-3; CDR3 DNA: TGTGCCAGCAGTTACGGATCAGTGAGCTCTGGAAACACCATATATTTT; CDR3 protein: CASSYGSVSSGNTIYF
D gene: NA; V gene: TRBV9; clone size: few; J gene: TRBJ1-5; CDR3 DNA: TGTGCCAGCAGCGTAGGACACCTTAGCAATCAGCCCCAGCATTTT; CDR3 protein: CASSVGHLSNQPQHF
D gene: TRBD1; V gene: TRBV4-1; clone size: NA; J gene: TRBJ1-4; CDR3 DNA: TGCGCCAGCAGCCCGGGACAGGGGCCAAACCGAGGGGAAAAACTGTTTTTT; CDR3 protein: CASSPGQGPNRGEKLFF
D gene: NA; V gene: TRBV11-1; clone size: NA; J gene: TRBJ2-1; CDR3 DNA: TGTGCCAGCAGTCCTCGACAGAGCTCCTACAATGAGCAGTTCTTC; CDR3 protein: CASSPRQSSYNEQFF
D gene: TRBD1; V gene: TRBV19; clone size: NA; J gene: TRBJ1-1; CDR3 DNA: TGTGCCAGTAGTGACCAGGGGGCCCCGAACACTGAAGCTTTCTTT; CDR3 protein: CASSDQGAPNTEAFF
D gene: NA; V gene: TRBV20-1; clone size: NA; J gene: TRBJ2-1; CDR3 DNA: TGCAGTGCTAGAGCATACAATGAGCAGTTCTTC; CDR3 protein: CSARAYNEQFF
D gene: NA; V gene: TRBV4-3; clone size: NA; J gene: TRBJ1-2; CDR3 DNA: TGCGCCAGCAGCCAAGTAAGGGGAGTGGGCTATGGCTACACCTTC; CDR3 protein: CASSQVRGVGYGYTF
D gene: NA; V gene: TRBV24-1; clone size: NA; J gene: TRBJ2-5; CDR3 DNA: TGTGCCACCAGCCAAACCGGGGACGGATCGGAGACCCAGTACTTC; CDR3 protein: CATSQTGDGSETQYF
D gene: NA; V gene: TRBV20-1; clone size: once; J gene: TRBJ1-2; CDR3 DNA: TGCAGTGCCCCAGGGTTCTATGGCTACACCTTC; CDR3 protein: CSAPGFYGYTF
D gene: TRBD2; V gene: TRBV27; clone size: NA; J gene: TRBJ2-7; CDR3 DNA: TGTGCCAGCATAGGTCCTAGCGGGAGTTCCGCCTACGAGCAGTACTTC; CDR3 protein: CASIGPSGSSAYEQYF
D gene: NA; V gene: TRBV19; clone size: NA; J gene: TRBJ2-7; CDR3 DNA: TGTGCCAGCGGAGACTACGAGCAGTACTTC; CDR3 protein: CASGDYEQYF
D gene: NA; V gene: TRBV4-2; clone size: NA; J gene: TRBJ1-5; CDR3 DNA: TGTGCCAGCAGCCAGCTTACCGGGGAGCCCCAGCATTTT; CDR3 protein: CASSQLTGEPQHF
D gene: TRBD1; V gene: TRBV6-5; clone size: once; J gene: TRBJ2-7; CDR3 DNA: TGTGCCAGCAGCCGGACAGGGCTGCCCTACGAGCAGTACTTC; CDR3 protein: CASSRTGLPYEQYF
D gene: NA; V gene: TRBV7-2; clone size: NA; J gene: TRBJ1-5; CDR3 DNA: TGTGCCAGCAGCTCGGGAGGACGGGGAGATCAGCCCCAGCATTTT; CDR3 protein: CASSSGGRGDQPQHF
D gene: NA; V gene: TRBV6-1; clone size: NA; J gene: TRBJ1-2; CDR3 DNA: TGTGCCAGCAGTGAAAGAAGAATCCACACCTTC; CDR3 protein: CASSERRIHTF
D gene: TRBD2; V gene: TRBV28; clone size: NA; J gene: TRBJ2-1; CDR3 DNA: TGTGCCAGCGCCACTAGCGCTTACTACAATGAGCAGTTCTTC; CDR3 protein: CASATSAYYNEQFF
D gene: TRBD1; V gene: TRBV28; clone size: NA; J gene: TRBJ2-5; CDR3 DNA: TGTGCCAGCAGTACCTCGGACAGGCGAGAGACCCAGTACTTC; CDR3 protein: CASSTSDRRETQYF